Below, one T cell receptor beta chain is given with its context. Given the absence of the conserved phenylalanine or tryptophan at the CDR3 end, a read error is likely. Germline assignment: CDR1 MGHRA and CDR2 YSYEKL. CDR3 length: 16 amino acids. These data belong to a study of tumor and adjacent non-tumor tissue in lung cancer. The library came from three nested PCR rounds adapted from ARM-PCR protocols. TCRdb re-derived calls from the multiplex PCR reads in MiXCR, one entry per CDR3 protein. The top ten hold over 40% of the sample, which has around 39,000 distinct CDR3 sequences, over 55% seen once. This sample's RNA came from whole unsorted tissue. Distant lung tissue was collected more than 3 cm away from the tumor edge.

This clonotype was obtained from a man aged 45-60 years with non-small cell lung cancer. The rearrangement uses TRBV4-1 and TRBJ2-5, with a weak D call TRBD2 (6 bases). The sequenced sample consisted of distant non-tumor lung tissue. The CDR3 loop reads CACSQTWAGNQETQYS. Written as DNA, the CDR3 is TGCGCCTGCAGCCAAACTTGGGCGGGAAACCAAGAGACACAGTACTCC.